The 28 T cell receptor beta chains below were found in one sample sequenced in a study of T cell responses to AZD1222 COVID-19 vaccine. The data were produced by immunoSEQ multiplex PCR, yet TCRdb's version contains in-frame clones alone and is incomplete. The sample includes under 150,000 clones, 85% to 90% seen only once; the top ten take approximately 30%. Source: peripheral blood, taken on day 0 of AZD1222 vaccination. The receptors derive from an adult in good health.

This chain joins TRBV2 and TRBJ1-2; the match to TRBD1 covers 7 bases. The germline CDR1 and CDR2 sequences are SNHLY and FYNNEI. Unmatched junction bases numbered 8, after V lost 5 bases and J lost 2 bases. This CDR3 has 15 amino acids. The chain's CDR3 is CASSLSRGPNYGYTF. CDR3 nucleotide sequence: TGTGCCAGCAGTCTCTCAAGGGGGCCAAACTATGGCTACACCTTC.

The V call is TRBV7-9, the J call TRBJ1-3; tentatively, D is TRBD1 (6 bases). CDR1 is SEHNR and CDR2 is FQNEAQ in the germline V gene (reference sequence). Trimming removed 5 bases from V and 2 bases from J, with 16 bases in between. The CDR3 runs 16 residues. The CDR3 bases are TGTGCCAGCAGCCCTCCTATCAGGGGAGCTGGAAACACCATATATTTT. It is translated as CASSPPIRGAGNTIYF.

This clone was picked up one time. The chain combines TRBV7-9 with TRBJ2-1, with D hard to call. This CDR3 is built from 14 residues. Germline loops: CDR1 SEHNR, CDR2 FQNEAQ (reference sequence). Deletions cut 0 bases from V and 7 bases from J, with 10 bases between. The CDR3 DNA is TGTGCCAGCAGCTTAGCGATCACAGCAAATGAGCAGTTCTTC. It is translated as CASSLAITANEQFF.

This clone was counted a single time. J is TRBJ1-5 and V is TRBV18, with D tentatively TRBD1 (6 bases). With 4 bases removed from V and 4 bases from J, the gap between germline ends came to 17 bases. Germline values: CDR1 KGHSH, CDR2 LQKENI. CDR3 length: 16 amino acids. CDR3 bases: TGTGCCAGCTCACTGGACAGTCCTGTTGGGAATCAGCCCCAGCATTTT. This codes for CASSLDSPVGNQPQHF. Looking up the rest from reference TRBV18 and TRBJ1-5 gives the full variable domain: NAGVMQNPRHLVRRRGQEARLRCSPMKGHSHVYWYRQLPEEGLKFMVYLQKENIIDESGMPKERFSAEFPKEGPSILRIQQVVRGDSAAYFCASSLDSPVGNQPQHFGDGTRLSIL.

This chain joins TRBV5-4 and TRBJ2-6; no firm D call. Trimming pared 2 bases from V and 0 bases from J, leaving 3 bases between. Germline loops: CDR1 SGHNT, CDR2 YYREEE (reference sequence). CDR3 size: 14 residues. DNA of the CDR3: TGTGCCAGCAGCTTTCACTCTGGGGCCAACGTCCTGACTTTC. Translation gives CASSFHSGANVLTF.

V and J are TRBV18 and TRBJ1-1, with 7 bases aligning to TRBD1. With 6 bases clipped from V and 5 bases from J, the junction kept 6 bases outside the gene matches. This CDR3 region has 13 residues. The germline V gene encodes CDR1 KGHSH and CDR2 LQKENI. Here the CDR3 reads CASSYDRDTEAFF. The CDR3 DNA reads as TGTGCCAGCTCGTACGACAGGGATACTGAAGCTTTCTTT.

J is TRBJ1-4 and V is TRBV4-2, with D perhaps TRBD1 (6 bases). The CDR3 has 16 residues. V was shortened by 1 base and J by 3 bases, with 12 bases between the two germline ends. Germline V gene data show CDR1 as LGHNA and CDR2 as YNFKEQ. CDR3 nucleotides: TGTGCCAGCAGCCAAGCAGGGGCCGCACCTAATGAAAAACTGTTTTTT. Amino acid sequence: CASSQAGAAPNEKLFF.

The chain combines TRBV12-3 or TRBV12-4 with TRBJ2-1; 7 positions match TRBD1. Unmatched junction bases numbered 8, after V lost 5 bases and J lost 10 bases. The CDR3 spans 13 residues. The DNA of the CDR3 is TGTGCCAGCAGTAGACAGGGCCCGGGGGAGCAGTTCTTC. Its protein is CASSRQGPGEQFF.

The chain couples TRBV3-1 (or the pseudogene TRBV3-2) to TRBJ1-2; TRBD1 matches 7 bases. There are 14 residues in the CDR3. CDR1 and CDR2 from the germline V gene are LGHDT and YNNKEL (reference sequence). The V gene end was trimmed by 3 bases and the J gene end by 4 bases; junction bases not matched to a gene: 5. CDR3 DNA: TGTGCCAGCAGCCAGACAGGGTGGCCCTATGGCTACACCTTC. This translates into CASSQTGWPYGYTF.

The rearrangement joins TRBV7-3 to TRBJ2-3, with 10 nucleotides matching TRBD1. The germline CDR1 and CDR2 sequences are SGHTA and FQGTGA. This CDR3 has 12 residues. Trimming took 3 bases from V and 11 from J; bases not matched to a gene: 2. The DNA for the CDR3 is TGTGCCAGCAGCTTGGGACAGGGGAAGCAGTATTTT. It specifies CASSLGQGKQYF.

The V call is TRBV27, the J call TRBJ1-2; D is uncertain. The CDR3 loop spans 16 amino acids. CDR1 is MNHEY and CDR2 is SMNVEV in the germline V gene (reference sequence). V lost 0 bases and J lost 4, with 15 bases in between. As DNA, the CDR3 is TGTGCCAGCAGTTTATCGAGCGGCGAGGCGAGCTATGGCTACACCTTC. This gives the protein CASSLSSGEASYGYTF.

The CDR3 here is CASRSGQGAPVAFF. The CDR3 DNA reads as TGTGCCAGCAGGTCCGGACAGGGGGCCCCTGTCGCTTTCTTT. The V call is TRBV6-6, the J call TRBJ1-1, with 11 bases fitting TRBD1. J was trimmed by 11 bases and V by 6 bases; bases with no gene match: 11. Germline V gene lookup returns CDR1 MNHNY and CDR2 SVGAGI (reference sequence). The CDR3 totals 14 residues.

The chain uses TRBV4-2 and TRBJ1-3; 7 bases fit TRBD1. The CDR3 loop spans 16 amino acids. Germline CDR1 is LGHNA and CDR2 is YNFKEQ. The ends lost 3 bases at V and 8 bases at J; junction bases unmatched: 13. CDR3 sequence (DNA): TGTGCCAGCAGCCAGTCGGGAAGGGGGCAGGAGGACACCATATATTTT. Amino acid sequence: CASSQSGRGQEDTIYF.

The V gene is TRBV10-3, the J gene TRBJ2-6; no clear D gene. Germline-derived CDR1 and CDR2 are ENHRY and SYGVKD. This CDR3 contains 17 residues. Trimming removed 1 base at V and 0 bases at J, with 10 bases between. The CDR3 bases are TGTGCCATCAGTGAGTTAAGATCAGGCTCTGGGGCCAACGTCCTGACTTTC. Amino acid sequence: CAISELRSGSGANVLTF.

This clone was seen a few times. The junction departs from the called germline gene at one end, perhaps through a read error. The chain combines TRBV19 with TRBJ1-5; tentatively, D is TRBD1 (6 bases). The CDR3 spans 15 residues. Germline values: CDR1 LNHDA, CDR2 SQIVND (reference sequence). The CDR3, as DNA: TGTGCCAGTAGTTTAGAGGACAGACTCACGACAGCCCAGCATTTT. It encodes CASSLEDRLTTAQHF.

The chain is built from TRBV15 and TRBJ2-1; no firm D call. V was clipped by 0 bases and J by 15 bases, with 15 bases between them. This CDR3 is 13 amino acids long. The germline gives CDR1 LNHNV, CDR2 YYDKDF (reference sequence). DNA for the CDR3: TGTGCCACCAGCAGAGATTATGTGGGTTTTCCGTTCTTC. The encoded protein is CATSRDYVGFPFF.

This CDR3 is CASSQEWGGGTEAFF. For the CDR3, the DNA is TGTGCCAGCAGCCAAGAGTGGGGCGGAGGCACTGAAGCTTTCTTT. The chain couples TRBV3-1 (or the pseudogene TRBV3-2) to TRBJ1-1; maybe TRBD1 (5 bases). Germline loops: CDR1 LGHDT, CDR2 YNNKEL (reference sequence). V was pared by 0 bases and J by 4 bases, with 12 bases between. CDR3 length: 15 residues.

The sample holds a few counts of this clone. The chain joins TRBV7-2 to TRBJ1-5; possibly TRBD1 for D (5 bases). The germline gives CDR1 SGHTA, CDR2 FQGNSA. The CDR3 is 17 residues long. With 5 bases removed from V and 3 bases from J, the gap between germline ends came to 20 bases. The CDR3: CASSLVLEAGANQPQHF. Here the CDR3 DNA reads TGTGCCAGCAGCCTAGTCCTAGAGGCTGGGGCCAATCAGCCCCAGCATTTT.

The chain recombines TRBV7-3 with TRBJ2-7, with TRBD2 identical over 10 bases. After removal of 4 bases from V and 0 bases from J, the junction contained 6 bases not matched to a gene. This CDR3 spans 16 amino acids. CDR1 and CDR2 from the germline V gene are SGHTA and FQGTGA. The CDR3, as DNA: TGTGCCAGCAGCTCTATAGCGGGAGGCCCCTCCTACGAGCAGTACTTC. As protein: CASSSIAGGPSYEQYF.

The chain has TRBV6-2 or TRBV6-3 and TRBJ1-2; D not certain. The germline V gene encodes CDR1 MNHEY and CDR2 SVGEGT. CDR3 size: 16 residues. V shed 0 bases and J shed 1 base, with 12 bases lying between them. CDR3 coding DNA: TGTGCCAGCAGTTACTCGAATGGCGGCTTTAACTATGGCTACACCTTC. Protein product: CASSYSNGGFNYGYTF.

The chain carries TRBV12-3 or TRBV12-4 and TRBJ1-2; D may be TRBD1 (5 bases). The CDR3 is 11 residues long. V dropped 10 bases and J dropped 7 bases, with 13 bases sitting between them. This CDR3 reads CATLGTSGYTF. As DNA, the CDR3 is TGTGCCACCCTGGGGACTTCTGGCTACACCTTC.

The genes are TRBV7-2 and TRBJ1-2; 9 bases match TRBD1. Germline V gene sequence: CDR1 SGHTA, CDR2 FQGNSA. CDR3 size: 14 residues. Losses at the gene ends were 3 bases for V and 2 bases for J; bases not matched to a gene: 1. The CDR3 nucleotides are TGTGCCAGCAGCTTGGACAGGGGAAACTATGGCTACACCTTC. Its protein product is CASSLDRGNYGYTF.

Only one count was recorded for this clone. The V call is TRBV6-5, the J call TRBJ1-3; D is possibly TRBD1 (5 bases). The CDR3 totals 15 residues. Trimming shortened V by 2 bases and J by 5 bases, and 13 bases separated the two germline ends. CDR1 and CDR2 (germline): MNHEY, SVGAGI. The CDR3 loop is CASSYLTGMRNTIYF. CDR3 DNA sequence: TGTGCCAGCAGTTACCTCACAGGAATGAGAAACACCATATATTTT.

The chain uses TRBV21-1 and TRBJ1-6; the table calls TRBD1, which could not be checked here. TRBV21-1 is noted as a pseudogene. CDR3 length: 18 residues. CDR3 in amino acids: CASSKGKGWTESNSPLHF. The CDR3 region has the DNA TGTGCCAGCAGCAAAGGGAAGGGGTGGACAGAGAGTAATTCACCCCTCCACTTT.

This chain joins TRBV19 and TRBJ1-1; 7 bases fit TRBD1. Germline CDR1 LNHDA, CDR2 SQIVND (reference sequence). CDR3 length: 12 amino acids. V trimming: 4 bases; J trimming: 8 bases; junction bases outside the gene matches: 4. CDR3 sequence reads: CASSTLDREAFF. CDR3 nucleotide sequence: TGTGCCAGTAGTACGTTGGACAGGGAAGCTTTCTTT.

Comments on this clone: The same CDR3 can be traced to other DNA sequences in this sample. The V gene is TRBV20-1, the J gene TRBJ2-7, with no clear D. Per the germline V gene, CDR1 is DFQATT and CDR2 is SNEGSKA (reference sequence). The CDR3 consists of 11 residues. V gave up 3 bases and J gave up 6 bases, with 9 bases separating them. Here the CDR3 reads CSARASGEQYF. The CDR3 nucleotides read TGCAGTGCTAGGGCTAGTGGCGAGCAGTACTTC.

This chain links TRBV9 with TRBJ2-3; the D gene is possibly TRBD1 (5 bases). V lost 2 bases to trimming and J lost 4 bases, with 14 bases between them. CDR1 and CDR2 from the germline V gene are SGDLS and YYNGEE. The CDR3 contains 15 residues. The chain's CDR3 is CASSVTQGKADTQYF. The CDR3 coding sequence is TGTGCCAGCAGCGTCACGCAGGGCAAAGCAGATACGCAGTATTTT.

The chain joins TRBV30 to TRBJ1-1, with D tentatively TRBD1 (6 bases). Between the trimmed V and J ends, which lost 0 bases and 0 bases, there was a span of 14 bases. CDR1 and CDR2 (germline): GTSNPN, SVGIG (reference sequence). CDR3 size: 16 residues. The CDR3 coding sequence is TGTGCCTGGAGTGTATCCCGGACAGCATTGAACACTGAAGCTTTCTTT. The encoded protein is CAWSVSRTALNTEAFF.